This T cell receptor (beta chain) appears in the sequencing data of a study of cytomegalovirus exposure and HLA in healthy donors. Study-wide points: Cytomegalovirus association was assigned to around 150 TCR beta chains.

Unrecorded immune exposure was likely among donors, who were nominally healthy when sampled. Turning to this clone: The antigen is undetermined.

Per germline, CDR1 SGHDT and CDR2 YYEEEE. The V and J ends lost 2 bases and 10 bases respectively, with 15 bases between them. The CDR3 is 13 residues long. The PCR was carried out with 60 Vbeta primers and 13 Jbeta primers. Some clones are missing from TCRdb's copy, which holds only in-frame ones; the method was immunoSEQ multiplex PCR. The repertoire holds some 120,000 clones, with around 81% as singletons. The chain recombines TRBV5-6 with TRBJ1-2, with D possibly being TRBD1 (6 bases). This TCR came from a young woman in good health and CMV-seronegative. Sequencing was done on a sample of PBMCs. For the CDR3, the DNA is TGTGCCAGCAGCTTTCCCAGGGGACCGGACTACACCTTC. Amino acids: CASSFPRGPDYTF.